The 21 T cell receptor beta chains given below trace back to one sample, sequenced in a study of blood T cell repertoires in COVID-19. Profiled with immunoSEQ multiplex PCR; TCRdb holds only in-frame clones, not every one. This sample yields a few hundred thousand clones, of which approximately 82% are seen a single time; 2.5% to 3.5% belongs to the top ten. Material: peripheral blood. The receptor source for this set is a woman aged 18-29 years with acute or convalescent COVID-19.

The V call is TRBV19, the J call TRBJ1-1; D is unclear. CDR3 size: 14 residues. V shed 7 bases and J shed 0 bases, with 12 bases lying between them. Germline-derived CDR1 and CDR2 are LNHDA and SQIVND (reference sequence). The CDR3 loop is CASTDSSLNTEAFF. The CDR3 bases are TGTGCCAGTACCGACTCCAGCCTGAACACTGAAGCTTTCTTT.

This chain uses TRBV15 with TRBJ2-7, with 8 bases lining up with TRBD1. Germline CDR1 reads LNHNV; CDR2 reads YYDKDF (reference sequence). The CDR3 extends over 13 amino acids. J was trimmed by 5 bases and V by 3 bases; bases with no gene match: 3. The CDR3 DNA follows: TGTGCCACCAGCAGCGGACAGGGCCACGAGCAGTACTTC. Protein sequence: CATSSGQGHEQYF.

In the case of this clone: Other nucleotide sequences from this sample produce the same CDR3. The V and J genes are TRBV6-2 or TRBV6-3 and TRBJ1-2; the D gene is possibly TRBD1 (5 bases). The germline V gene has CDR1 MNHEY and CDR2 SVGEGT. The V gene lost 4 bases and the J gene lost 6 bases, with 6 bases spanning the gap. This CDR3 spans 11 amino acids. DNA of the CDR3: TGTGCCAGCAGTTCGGGGGATGGCTACACCTTC. Translated, it gives CASSSGDGYTF.

V usage is TRBV6-4 and J usage is TRBJ1-6, with a weak D call TRBD1 (5 bases). The germline CDR1 and CDR2 sequences are MRHNA and SNTAGT. V lost 0 bases to trimming and J lost 8 bases, with 11 bases between them. The CDR3 sequence is 15 residues long. CDR3 in amino acids: CASSDSGGSDSPLHF. Written as DNA, the CDR3 is TGTGCCAGCAGTGACTCGGGGGGGTCCGATTCACCCCTCCACTTT.

There are a few counts of this clone. This chain links TRBV27 with TRBJ1-5; D might be TRBD1 (6 bases). Trimming removed 5 bases at V and 1 base at J, with 18 bases between. Germline V gives CDR1 MNHEY, CDR2 SMNVEV (reference sequence). The CDR3 spans 17 residues. The CDR3 coding sequence is TGTGCCAGCAGTCCCACTCCACAGGGAAGAAGCAATCAGCCCCAGCATTTT. Its translation: CASSPTPQGRSNQPQHF.

The genes are TRBV7-2 and TRBJ1-3; tentative D call: TRBD1 (6 bases). The germline CDR1 and CDR2 sequences are SGHTA and FQGNSA. The CDR3 is 16 amino acids. V lost 5 bases to trimming and J lost 2 bases, with 16 bases between them. The CDR3 is CASSRAGQGTGNTIYF. CDR3 coding DNA: TGTGCCAGCAGCCGGGCCGGGCAGGGGACTGGAAACACCATATATTTT.

The genes are TRBV21-1 and TRBJ2-1; the table's D call, TRBD2, was not checked against the DNA. TRBV21-1 is a pseudogene. This CDR3 spans 19 amino acids. CDR3 amino acids: CASSKKSSPGTSGSDEQFF. The DNA of the CDR3 is TGTGCCAGCAGCAAAAAAAGCTCCCCCGGGACTAGCGGGAGCGATGAGCAGTTCTTC.

The chain has TRBV6-2 or TRBV6-3 and TRBJ2-3; 7 bases match TRBD1. This CDR3 has 14 residues. Germline values: CDR1 MNHEY, CDR2 SVGEGT. Trimming took 8 bases from V and 2 from J; bases not matched to a gene: 7. CDR3 DNA sequence: TGTGCCAGCCGCCGGGACAGAAACACAGATACGCAGTATTTT. Its protein product is CASRRDRNTDTQYF.

This clone was counted between two and nine times. This chain uses TRBV27 with TRBJ1-2; D is perhaps TRBD1 (5 bases). Germline CDR1 reads MNHEY; CDR2 reads SMNVEV (reference sequence). There are 13 residues in the CDR3. V shed 5 bases and J shed 4 bases, with 11 bases lying between them. DNA of the CDR3: TGTGCCAGCAGTCCAGGGTTAAGCTATGGCTACACCTTC. Translated, it gives CASSPGLSYGYTF.

This clone was seen only once. The chain uses TRBV6-5 and TRBJ1-5; D unresolved. This CDR3 region has 13 residues. CDR1 and CDR2 from the germline V gene are MNHEY and SVGAGI. V was shortened by 0 bases and J by 6 bases, with 6 bases between the two germline ends. The CDR3 loop is CASSYSRLQPQHF. The CDR3 DNA reads as TGTGCCAGCAGTTACTCTCGTCTTCAGCCCCAGCATTTT.

V and J are TRBV9 and TRBJ1-1; tentative D call: TRBD1 (6 bases). The CDR3 has 13 residues. V was shortened by 5 bases and J by 4 bases, with 12 bases between the two germline ends. CDR1 and CDR2 (germline): SGDLS, YYNGEE. CDR3 in amino acids: CASSTTGTTEAFF. The CDR3 DNA follows: TGTGCCAGCAGTACGACAGGCACCACTGAAGCTTTCTTT.

V usage is TRBV7-2 and J usage is TRBJ2-1; D is perhaps TRBD1 (7 bases). CDR1 SGHTA and CDR2 FQGNSA come from the germline V gene. The CDR3 length is 14 residues. The V and J ends lost 5 bases and 6 bases respectively, with 14 bases between them. For the CDR3, the DNA is TGTGCCAGCAGCCGCAACAGGGGAGGCAATGAGCAGTTCTTC. Its protein is CASSRNRGGNEQFF.

The DNA of the CDR3 is TGTGCCTGGATCGGGGAGAACACCGGGGAGCTGTTTTTT. Translating it yields CAWIGENTGELFF. The chain employs TRBV30 and TRBJ2-2; D perhaps matches TRBD2 (5 bases). CDR1 is GTSNPN, CDR2 SVGIG, per germline (reference sequence). V was cut by 4 bases and J by 1 base, with 7 bases left in between. CDR3 length: 13 amino acids.

The genes are TRBV6-4 and TRBJ2-7, with a weak D call TRBD1 (6 bases). Trimming left V 5 bases short and J 4 bases short, with 27 bases between. This CDR3 has 18 amino acids. Germline assignment: CDR1 MRHNA and CDR2 SNTAGT. The CDR3 reads CASSLPDSDPQCKYEQYF. The DNA for the CDR3 is TGTGCCAGCAGTCTACCGGACAGCGATCCACAATGCAAATACGAGCAGTACTTC.

The chain combines TRBV3-1 (or the pseudogene TRBV3-2) with TRBJ2-1; weak D call: TRBD2 (5 bases). CDR3 length: 14 residues. The germline V and J ends were trimmed by 4 bases and 4 bases, with 11 bases remaining between them. In germline, CDR1 is LGHDT, CDR2 YNNKEL (reference sequence). The chain's CDR3 is CASSPSTRYNEQFF. CDR3 DNA sequence: TGTGCCAGCAGCCCCAGCACTAGGTACAATGAGCAGTTCTTC.

The gene calls are TRBV6-5 and TRBJ1-1, with TRBD1 matching 8 bases. The CDR3 is 14 residues long. J lost 5 bases, V lost 5 bases, and 7 bases had no gene match. Per germline, CDR1 MNHEY and CDR2 SVGAGI. CDR3 protein: CASSPDRGGTEAFF. The CDR3 DNA reads as TGTGCCAGCAGTCCCGACAGGGGCGGGACTGAAGCTTTCTTT.

This rearrangement joins TRBV6-5 to TRBJ1-1; D gene ambiguous. Germline CDR1 MNHEY, CDR2 SVGAGI. The CDR3 consists of 13 residues. V was shortened by 11 bases and J by 1 base, with 14 bases between the two germline ends. CDR3 in amino acids: CASQVQPNTEAFF. CDR3 sequence (DNA): TGTGCCTCTCAGGTGCAGCCGAACACTGAAGCTTTCTTT.

This clone was observed at least ten times. The J gene is TRBJ1-5, the V gene TRBV27; 8 nucleotides line up with TRBD1. CDR3 length: 15 residues. Per germline, CDR1 MNHEY and CDR2 SMNVEV (reference sequence). V was pared by 3 bases and J by 7 bases, with 8 bases of the junction left unmatched. Written as DNA, the CDR3 is TGTGCCAGCAGTTTTTCTGGACAGGGAGGACAGCCCCAGCATTTT. Its translation is CASSFSGQGGQPQHF.

This sequence joins TRBV19 and TRBJ2-3, with D uncertain. Trimming pared 5 bases from V and 2 bases from J, leaving 8 bases between. Germline V lookup: CDR1 LNHDA, CDR2 SQIVND (reference sequence). The CDR3 consists of 13 residues. This chain's CDR3 is CASSPPHTDTQYF. In nucleotides, the CDR3 is TGTGCCAGTAGTCCCCCCCACACAGATACGCAGTATTTT.

The chain combines TRBV30 with TRBJ2-7; 12 bases align to TRBD2. Germline assignment: CDR1 GTSNPN and CDR2 SVGIG (reference sequence). Trimming cost V 1 base and J 3 bases; bases outside gene matches: 7. This CDR3 has 16 residues. The CDR3 nucleotides read TGTGCCTGGAGTGCCTCTAGGACTAGCGGGGTCTACGAGCAGTACTTC. This encodes CAWSASRTSGVYEQYF.

The rearrangement uses TRBV7-9 and TRBJ1-4; 7 bases are a match to TRBD1. The CDR3 runs 15 residues. Unmatched junction bases numbered 8, after V lost 5 bases and J lost 5 bases. The germline CDR1 and CDR2 sequences are SEHNR and FQNEAQ (reference sequence). CDR3 sequence reads: CASSRWDSSNEKLFF. CDR3 nucleotides: TGTGCCAGCAGCCGATGGGACAGCAGCAATGAAAAACTGTTTTTT. The full variable domain, with the rest looked up from reference TRBV7-9 and TRBJ1-4, is DTGVSQNPRHKITKRGQNVTFRCDPISEHNRLYWYRQTLGQGPEFLTYFQNEAQLEKSRLLSDRFSAERPKGSFSTLEIQRTEQGDSAMYLCASSRWDSSNEKLFFGSGTQLSVL.